This T cell receptor beta chain was documented in a study of T cell responses to AZD1222 COVID-19 vaccine. The data were produced by immunoSEQ multiplex PCR, yet TCRdb's version contains in-frame clones alone and is incomplete. There are approximately 140,000 clones in the sample; 89% occur only once, and about 2.7% lies in the top ten. Germline CDR1 and CDR2: SGHVS and FQNEAQ. This CDR3 region has 16 residues. V lost 6 bases, J lost 3 bases, and 8 bases stayed unmatched. The chain carries TRBV7-8 and TRBJ1-3; 10 nucleotides align to TRBD1. The clonotype was recovered from an adult in good health. Source: peripheral blood, taken on day 0 of AZD1222 vaccination. CDR3 sequence reads: CASRKDRGRVGNTIYF. DNA of the CDR3: TGTGCCAGCAGAAAAGACAGGGGGCGCGTTGGAAACACCATATATTTT. The full variable domain, its missing parts supplied by reference TRBV7-8 and TRBJ1-3, is GAGVSQSPRYKVAKRGQDVALRCDPISGHVSLFWYQQALGQGPEFLTYFQNEAQLDKSGLPSDRFFAERPEGSVSTLKIQRTQQEDSAVYLCASRKDRGRVGNTIYFGEGSWLTVV.